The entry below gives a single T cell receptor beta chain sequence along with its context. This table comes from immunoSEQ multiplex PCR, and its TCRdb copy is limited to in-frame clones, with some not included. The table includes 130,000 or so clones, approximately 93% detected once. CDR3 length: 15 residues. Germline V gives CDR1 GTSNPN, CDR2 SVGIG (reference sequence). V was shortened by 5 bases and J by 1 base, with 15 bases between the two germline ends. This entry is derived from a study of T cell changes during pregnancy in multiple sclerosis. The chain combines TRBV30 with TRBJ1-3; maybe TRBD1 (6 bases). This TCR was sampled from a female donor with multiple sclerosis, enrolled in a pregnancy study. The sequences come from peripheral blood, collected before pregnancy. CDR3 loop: CAWARDTSSGNTIYF. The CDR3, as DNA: TGTGCCTGGGCCCGGGACACATCGTCTGGAAACACCATATATTTT.